This T cell receptor beta chain was captured in a study of breast tumors, draining lymph nodes, adjacent tissues. The CDR3 has 15 residues. Per germline, CDR1 SGHRS and CDR2 YFSETQ. V lost 4 bases and J lost 5, with 18 bases in between. Axillary draining lymph nodes of breast cancer patients supplied the node samples. TCRdb processed the multiplex PCR reads anew with MiXCR; each CDR3 protein has one entry. The sample holds 200,000 to 300,000 distinct CDR3 sequences, roughly 30% seen once. This clonotype was recorded many times. The sequence was collected from a female donor with breast cancer. Some clones in this sample may be carry-over from other donors' samples. This sequence joins TRBV5-1 and TRBJ2-5; unclear D gene. The sample was axillary lymph node tissue. The CDR3 reads CASSSRGPYGETQYF. For the CDR3, the DNA is TGCGCCAGCAGCAGCCGAGGCCCCTATGGGGAGACCCAGTACTTC.